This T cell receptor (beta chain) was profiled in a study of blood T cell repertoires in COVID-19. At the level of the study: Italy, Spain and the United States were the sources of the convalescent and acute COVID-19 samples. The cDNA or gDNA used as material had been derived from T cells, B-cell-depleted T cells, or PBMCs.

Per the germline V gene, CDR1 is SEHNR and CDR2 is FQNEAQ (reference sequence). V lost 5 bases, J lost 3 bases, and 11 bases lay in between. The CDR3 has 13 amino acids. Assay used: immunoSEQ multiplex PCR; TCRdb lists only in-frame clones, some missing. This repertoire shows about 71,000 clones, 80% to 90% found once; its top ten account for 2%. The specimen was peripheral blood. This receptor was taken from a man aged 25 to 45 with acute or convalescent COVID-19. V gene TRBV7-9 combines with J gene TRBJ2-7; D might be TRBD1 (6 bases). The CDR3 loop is CASSPTGFYEQYV. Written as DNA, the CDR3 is TGTGCCAGCAGCCCTACAGGGTTCTACGAGCAGTACGTC.